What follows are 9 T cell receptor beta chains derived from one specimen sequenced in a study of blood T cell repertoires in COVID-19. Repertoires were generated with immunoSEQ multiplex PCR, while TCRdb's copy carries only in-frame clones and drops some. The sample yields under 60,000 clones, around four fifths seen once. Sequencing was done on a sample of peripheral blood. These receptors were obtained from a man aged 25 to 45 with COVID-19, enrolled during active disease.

In DNA, the CDR3 is TGCGCCAGCAGCTCAGCGGGGGCGGATCCCTCATCCAAAAACATTCAGTACTTC. Its protein is CASSSAGADPSSKNIQYF. The chain has TRBV5-1 and TRBJ2-4, with 8 positions matching TRBD2. This CDR3 spans 18 amino acids. With 3 bases clipped from V and 2 bases from J, the junction kept 13 bases outside the gene matches. CDR1 is SGHRS and CDR2 is YFSETQ in the germline V gene.

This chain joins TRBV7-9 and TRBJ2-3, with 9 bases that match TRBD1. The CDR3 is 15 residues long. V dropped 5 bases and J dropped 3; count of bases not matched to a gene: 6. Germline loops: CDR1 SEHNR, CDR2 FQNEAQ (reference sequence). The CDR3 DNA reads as TGTGCCAGCAGCGCATACAGGGGGCTAACAGATACGCAGTATTTT. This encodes CASSAYRGLTDTQYF.

The CDR3, as DNA: TGTGCCATCAGTGAGTCATTGGGAAGGACAGGGGGCTCCGGGGAGCTGTTTTTT. It yields the protein CAISESLGRTGGSGELFF. The gene calls are TRBV10-3 and TRBJ2-2; 11 bases are shared with TRBD1. CDR1 is ENHRY and CDR2 is SYGVKD in the germline V gene. There are 18 residues in the CDR3. Losses at the gene ends were 0 bases for V and 6 bases for J; bases not matched to a gene: 9.

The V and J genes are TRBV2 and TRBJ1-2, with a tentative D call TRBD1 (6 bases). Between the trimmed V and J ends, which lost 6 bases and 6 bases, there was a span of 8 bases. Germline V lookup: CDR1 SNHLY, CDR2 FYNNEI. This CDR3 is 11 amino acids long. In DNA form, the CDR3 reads TGTGCCAGCAGAGGGGGGGATGGCTACACCTTC. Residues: CASRGGDGYTF. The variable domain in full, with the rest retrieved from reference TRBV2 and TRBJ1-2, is EPEVTQTPSHQVTQMGQEVILRCVPISNHLYFYWYRQILGQKVEFLVSFYNNEISEKSEIFDDQFSVERPDGSNFTLKIRSTKLEDSAMYFCASRGGDGYTFGSGTRLTVV.

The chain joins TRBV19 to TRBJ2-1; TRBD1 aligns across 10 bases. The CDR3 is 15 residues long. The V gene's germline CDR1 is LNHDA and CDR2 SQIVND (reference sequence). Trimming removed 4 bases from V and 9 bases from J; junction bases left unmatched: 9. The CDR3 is CASSTLGQGGIEQFF. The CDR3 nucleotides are TGTGCCAGTAGTACCCTAGGACAGGGGGGGATTGAGCAGTTCTTC.

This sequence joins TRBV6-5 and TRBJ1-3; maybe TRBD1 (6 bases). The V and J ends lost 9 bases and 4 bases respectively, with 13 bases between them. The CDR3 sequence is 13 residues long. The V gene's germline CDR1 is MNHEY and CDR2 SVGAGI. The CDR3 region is CASPDRAGNTIYF. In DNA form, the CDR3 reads TGTGCCAGTCCGGACAGAGCAGGAAACACCATATATTTT.

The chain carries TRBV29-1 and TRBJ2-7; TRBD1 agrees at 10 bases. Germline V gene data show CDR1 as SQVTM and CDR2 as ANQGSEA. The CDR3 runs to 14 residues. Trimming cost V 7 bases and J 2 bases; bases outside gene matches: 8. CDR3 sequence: CSANSGTGAYEQYF. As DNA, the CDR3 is TGCAGCGCTAACTCCGGGACAGGGGCCTACGAGCAGTACTTC.

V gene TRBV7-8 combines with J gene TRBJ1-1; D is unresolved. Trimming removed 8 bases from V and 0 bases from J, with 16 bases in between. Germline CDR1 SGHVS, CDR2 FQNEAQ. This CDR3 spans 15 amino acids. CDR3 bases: TGTGCCAGCGCGAAATCGGGAAACATGAACACTGAAGCTTTCTTT. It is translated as CASAKSGNMNTEAFF.

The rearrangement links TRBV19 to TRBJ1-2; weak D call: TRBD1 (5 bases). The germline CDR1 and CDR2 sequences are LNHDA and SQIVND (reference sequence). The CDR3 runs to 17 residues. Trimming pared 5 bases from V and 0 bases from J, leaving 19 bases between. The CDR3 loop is CASSAIDSLLANYGYTF. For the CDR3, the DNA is TGTGCCAGTAGTGCCATAGACAGTCTATTAGCTAACTATGGCTACACCTTC.